The 27 T cell receptor beta chains given below trace back to one sample, sequenced in a study of shared clonotypes between healthy human individuals. Sequencing was performed with immunoSEQ multiplex PCR; in TCRdb, only in-frame clones are kept and a portion is missing. The table lists approximately 2.5 million clones, roughly 92% of them singletons. The sample comprised naive CD4+ T cells sorted from blood. Subset of the sample: CD45RA+ positively selected. The source is a man aged 18-30 years in good health.

This rearrangement joins TRBV6-6 to TRBJ1-2; D perhaps matches TRBD1 (6 bases). Germline lookup yields CDR1 MNHNY and CDR2 SVGAGI (reference sequence). Deletions cut 8 bases from V and 6 bases from J, with 16 bases between. The CDR3 spans 13 residues. CDR3 sequence reads: CASLGGEWDGYTF. The CDR3 bases are TGTGCCAGCCTGGGGGGCGAATGGGATGGCTACACCTTC.

The V and J genes are TRBV14 and TRBJ1-4, with D maybe TRBD1 (6 bases). Germline V gene data show CDR1 as SGHDN and CDR2 as FVKESK. V dropped 1 base and J dropped 7 bases, with 16 bases sitting between them. This CDR3 region has 16 residues. CDR3 loop: CASSQASGVHGEKLFF. Here the CDR3 DNA reads TGTGCCAGCAGCCAAGCCTCAGGGGTACATGGTGAAAAACTGTTTTTT. Based on the CDR3 plus reference TRBV14 and TRBJ1-4, the full variable domain is EAGVTQFPSHSVIEKGQTVTLRCDPISGHDNLYWYRRVMGKEIKFLLHFVKESKQDESGMPNNRFLAERTGGTYSTLKVQPAELEDSGVYFCASSQASGVHGEKLFFGSGTQLSVL.

This CDR3 reads CASSPDRGRMEQYF. In DNA, the CDR3 is TGTGCCAGCAGCCCGGACAGGGGGCGTATGGAGCAGTACTTC. V usage is TRBV2 and J usage is TRBJ2-7; 11 nucleotides line up with TRBD1. Unmatched junction bases numbered 8, after V lost 6 bases and J lost 7 bases. CDR1 and CDR2 (germline): SNHLY, FYNNEI. CDR3 length: 14 amino acids. The full variable domain, with the rest looked up from reference TRBV2 and TRBJ2-7, is EPEVTQTPSHQVTQMGQEVILRCVPISNHLYFYWYRQILGQKVEFLVSFYNNEISEKSEIFDDQFSVERPDGSNFTLKIRSTKLEDSAMYFCASSPDRGRMEQYFGPGTRLTVT.

The chain employs TRBV20-1 and TRBJ2-7, with D perhaps being TRBD1 or TRBD2 (5 bases each). Germline V gene sequence: CDR1 DFQATT, CDR2 SNEGSKA (reference sequence). V dropped 5 bases and J dropped 10 bases, with 15 bases sitting between them. This CDR3 has 11 residues. CDR3 amino acids: CSAGTGLAQYF. CDR3 nucleotide sequence: TGCAGTGCTGGGACCGGCCTTGCACAGTACTTC.

This clone was seen just once. The chain joins TRBV20-1 to TRBJ2-5; D is ambiguous. The CDR3 has 11 residues. Germline CDR1 DFQATT, CDR2 SNEGSKA (reference sequence). The CDR3 DNA sequence: TGCAGCGGAGACCGTGGGGAGACCCAGTACTTC. It encodes CSGDRGETQYF.

CDR3 DNA sequence: TGTGCCAGCTCACCACCGGGGGATGGTACTGAAGCTTTCTTT. This codes for CASSPPGDGTEAFF. The chain joins TRBV18 to TRBJ1-1; perhaps TRBD1 as D (5 bases). From germline, CDR1 is KGHSH and CDR2 LQKENI. Trimming pared 0 bases from V and 5 bases from J, leaving 10 bases between. This CDR3 spans 14 amino acids.

V and J are TRBV5-4 and TRBJ1-6; no clear D gene. The V end lost 0 bases, the J end lost 0 bases, and 10 bases lay between the germline ends. The CDR3 loop spans 17 amino acids. From germline, CDR1 is SGHNT and CDR2 YYREEE (reference sequence). CDR3 residues: CASSLGGTSSYNSPLHF. Written as DNA, the CDR3 is TGTGCCAGCAGCTTGGGGGGAACGAGCTCCTATAATTCACCCCTCCACTTT.

The V and J genes are TRBV27 and TRBJ1-3; 7 nucleotides agree with TRBD1. Losses at the gene ends were 5 bases for V and 0 bases for J; bases not matched to a gene: 7. The germline V gene has CDR1 MNHEY and CDR2 SMNVEV (reference sequence). CDR3 length equals 16 residues. In nucleotides, the CDR3 is TGTGCCAGCAGTCCCCGACAGGGCCTCTCTGGAAACACCATATATTTT. Translation: CASSPRQGLSGNTIYF.

V gene TRBV11-2 combines with J gene TRBJ2-1; D not certain. V shed 5 bases and J shed 5 bases, with 25 bases lying between them. The CDR3 totals 18 residues. Germline CDR1 SGHAT, CDR2 FQNNGV. CDR3: CASSPVGVSEGIDNEQFF. CDR3 in DNA: TGTGCCAGCAGCCCTGTAGGCGTCAGTGAAGGGATCGACAATGAGCAGTTCTTC.

The rearrangement joins TRBV6-5 to TRBJ2-1; unclear D gene. The germline V gene has CDR1 MNHEY and CDR2 SVGAGI. The CDR3 sequence is 11 residues long. The V gene lost 8 bases and the J gene lost 9 bases, with 11 bases spanning the gap. CDR3 protein: CASHRTGEQFF. In nucleotides, the CDR3 is TGTGCCAGCCACCGGACGGGTGAGCAGTTCTTC.

Turning to this clone: Different DNA sequences within this sample yield the same CDR3. The chain is built from TRBV7-9 and TRBJ2-5; D is uncertain. Per germline, CDR1 SEHNR and CDR2 FQNEAQ (reference sequence). Trimming removed 1 base at V and 5 bases at J, with 5 bases between. This CDR3 is 12 amino acids long. The CDR3 sequence is CASSLEVETQYF. The CDR3 nucleotides are TGTGCCAGCAGCTTAGAGGTGGAGACCCAGTACTTC.

A single count supports this clone. Here the CDR3 reads CASRERGLYEQYF. DNA of the CDR3: TGTGCCAGCAGAGAGAGGGGACTCTACGAGCAGTACTTC. The rearrangement uses TRBV2 and TRBJ2-7; a possible D gene is TRBD2 (6 bases). The CDR3 has 13 amino acids. Germline CDR1 and CDR2: SNHLY and FYNNEI. Trimming removed 6 bases at V and 3 bases at J, with 12 bases between.

The chain links TRBV30 to TRBJ1-4, with 11 nucleotides matching TRBD1. This CDR3 comprises 17 residues. Unmatched junction bases numbered 12, after V lost 2 bases and J lost 7 bases. The germline V gene has CDR1 GTSNPN and CDR2 SVGIG (reference sequence). Written as DNA, the CDR3 is TGTGCCTGGAGTCCGCCAGGGACAGGGGGACCCTCTGAAAAACTGTTTTTT. It is translated as CAWSPPGTGGPSEKLFF.

This chain joins TRBV5-8 and TRBJ1-2; a possible D gene is TRBD1 (5 bases). The CDR3 sequence is 15 residues long. Trimming removed 2 bases at V and 8 bases at J, with 19 bases between. Germline V gene data show CDR1 as SGHTS and CDR2 as YDEGEE. This chain's CDR3 is CASSLRRSGPMGYTF. DNA of the CDR3: TGTGCCAGCAGCTTACGTCGGTCAGGGCCGATGGGCTACACCTTC.

The CDR3 DNA is TGTGCCAGCAGTGCCGAGGCCATCTACGAGCAGTACTTC. This encodes CASSAEAIYEQYF. The chain employs TRBV2 and TRBJ2-7, with D unclear. V was shortened by 4 bases and J by 3 bases, with 10 bases between the two germline ends. The germline gives CDR1 SNHLY, CDR2 FYNNEI. This CDR3 has 13 amino acids. Supplemented by reference TRBV2 and TRBJ2-7, the full variable domain reads EPEVTQTPSHQVTQMGQEVILRCVPISNHLYFYWYRQILGQKVEFLVSFYNNEISEKSEIFDDQFSVERPDGSNFTLKIRSTKLEDSAMYFCASSAEAIYEQYFGPGTRLTVT.

The chain recombines TRBV6-4 with TRBJ2-7, with 9 bases fitting TRBD2. V shed 2 bases, J shed 1 base, and the junction held 3 bases outside the gene matches. Germline V gene lookup returns CDR1 MRHNA and CDR2 SNTAGT. This CDR3 region has 15 residues. CDR3 nucleotide sequence: TGTGCCAGCAGTGACACAGCGGGGGGATCCTACGAGCAGTACTTC. This gives the protein CASSDTAGGSYEQYF.

The chain has TRBV6-1 and TRBJ2-5, with a tentative D call TRBD2 (5 bases). Germline V lookup: CDR1 MNHNS, CDR2 SASEGT. The CDR3 extends over 14 amino acids. Trimming shortened V by 6 bases and J by 1 base, and 12 bases separated the two germline ends. The CDR3 loop reads CASRPGSLQETQYF. Written as DNA, the CDR3 is TGTGCCAGCAGGCCGGGGAGCCTCCAAGAGACCCAGTACTTC.

V usage is TRBV11-3 and J usage is TRBJ2-1, with D tentatively TRBD2 (6 bases). CDR1 and CDR2 (germline): SGHNT, YENEEA. Trimming removed 1 base from V and 8 bases from J, with 21 bases in between. The CDR3 is 17 residues long. The CDR3 sequence: CASSLGVVRGEDDEQFF. CDR3 DNA sequence: TGTGCCAGCAGCTTAGGTGTCGTGCGGGGAGAGGATGATGAGCAGTTCTTC.

The chain uses TRBV10-3 and TRBJ2-2, with a weak D call TRBD1 (6 bases). This CDR3 is built from 14 residues. The germline V gene encodes CDR1 ENHRY and CDR2 SYGVKD. Trimming stripped 6 bases from V and 2 bases from J, with 10 bases between. CDR3 bases: TGTGCCATCAGCCCACAGGGAAACACCGGGGAGCTGTTTTTT. Its protein product is CAISPQGNTGELFF.

This clone has more than one count but fewer than ten. Different DNA sequences within this sample yield the same CDR3. This chain joins TRBV18 and TRBJ2-7; unclear D gene. Germline CDR1 is KGHSH and CDR2 is LQKENI. V was clipped by 1 base and J by 0 bases, with 1 base between them. This CDR3 is 12 amino acids long. The CDR3 is CASSPLSYEQYF. CDR3 nucleotide sequence: TGTGCCAGCTCACCACTCTCCTACGAGCAGTACTTC.

J is TRBJ2-2 and V is TRBV11-2; D uncertain. CDR3 length: 15 amino acids. The germline V gene encodes CDR1 SGHAT and CDR2 FQNNGV. Trimming removed 0 bases from V and 1 base from J, with 6 bases in between. CDR3 DNA: TGTGCCAGCAGCTTAGACCCAGGGAACACCGGGGAGCTGTTTTTT. Protein sequence: CASSLDPGNTGELFF. The complete variable domain, with remaining parts taken from reference TRBV11-2 and TRBJ2-2, reads EAGVAQSPRYKIIEKRQSVAFWCNPISGHATLYWYQQILGQGPKLLIQFQNNGVVDDSQLPKDRFSAERLKGVDSTLKIQPAKLEDSAVYLCASSLDPGNTGELFFGEGSRLTVL.

The chain couples TRBV7-3 to TRBJ2-1; maybe TRBD2 (5 bases). Germline V gene sequence: CDR1 SGHTA, CDR2 FQGTGA. V was pared by 5 bases and J by 7 bases, with 18 bases between. The CDR3 contains 15 residues. CDR3 nucleotides: TGTGCCAGCAGCCTCGGTGGACTCCGCCGAAATGAGCAGTTCTTC. This codes for CASSLGGLRRNEQFF.

The V gene is TRBV11-3, the J gene TRBJ2-2; D unclear. This CDR3 spans 16 amino acids. The germline V and J ends were trimmed by 5 bases and 3 bases, with 16 bases remaining between them. Germline V gene sequence: CDR1 SGHNT, CDR2 YENEEA. The CDR3 region has the DNA TGTGCCAGCAGCCCTGGGGAAGGGTGGGACACCGGGGAGCTGTTTTTT. Its protein is CASSPGEGWDTGELFF.

The J gene is TRBJ2-7, the V gene TRBV19, with 9 bases identical to TRBD2. Germline V gives CDR1 LNHDA, CDR2 SQIVND (reference sequence). The CDR3 runs to 16 residues. Trimming took 5 bases from V and 6 from J; bases not matched to a gene: 14. Here the CDR3 reads CASSLRLAEAAGEQYF. The CDR3 DNA is TGTGCCAGTAGTCTCAGACTAGCGGAGGCGGCTGGCGAGCAGTACTTC.

The genes are TRBV30 and TRBJ2-3; 7 bases match TRBD1. V was pared by 2 bases and J by 2 bases, with 10 bases of the junction left unmatched. The length of the CDR3 is 16 residues. Per germline, CDR1 GTSNPN and CDR2 SVGIG (reference sequence). The CDR3 spells CAWSLGDSPYTDTQYF. The CDR3 nucleotides are TGTGCCTGGAGTCTTGGGGACAGCCCATACACAGATACGCAGTATTTT.

The rearrangement links TRBV6-6 to TRBJ1-5; TRBD1 matches at 10 bases. The V gene's germline CDR1 is MNHNY and CDR2 SVGAGI (reference sequence). The CDR3 consists of 15 residues. The junction had 6 bases not matched to a gene; V was cut back by 6 bases and J by 4 bases. The CDR3 DNA is TGTGCCAGCAGGTATCCGGGACAGGGGAATCAGCCCCAGCATTTT. It specifies CASRYPGQGNQPQHF.

This chain links TRBV4-3 with TRBJ2-3, with TRBD2 identical over 14 bases. CDR3 length: 17 residues. V lost 4 bases and J lost 4; bases outside the gene matches: 7. Germline assignment: CDR1 LGHNA and CDR2 YSLEER. CDR3 loop: CASSRGLAGVLADTQYF. The CDR3 DNA is TGCGCCAGCAGCCGGGGACTAGCGGGAGTTTTGGCAGATACGCAGTATTTT.